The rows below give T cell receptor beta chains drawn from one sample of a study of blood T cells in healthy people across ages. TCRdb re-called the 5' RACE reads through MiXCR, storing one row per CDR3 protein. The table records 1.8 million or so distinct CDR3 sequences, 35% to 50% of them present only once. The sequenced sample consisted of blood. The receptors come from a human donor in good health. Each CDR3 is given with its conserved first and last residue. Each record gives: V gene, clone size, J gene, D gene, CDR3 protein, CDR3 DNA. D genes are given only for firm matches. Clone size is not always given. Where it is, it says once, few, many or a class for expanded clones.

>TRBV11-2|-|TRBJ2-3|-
CASSLDLSSTDTQYF
TGTGCCAGCAGCTTAGATCTGAGTAGCACAGATACGCAGTATTTT
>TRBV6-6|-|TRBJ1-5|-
CASSWWYGTQHF
TGTGCCAGCAGTTGGTGGTATGGGACCCAGCATTTT
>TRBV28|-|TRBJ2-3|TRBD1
CASSGTQGADTQYF
TGTGCCAGCAGTGGGACCCAGGGGGCAGATACGCAGTATTTT
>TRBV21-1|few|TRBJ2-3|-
CASSIHASPPEDTQYF
TGTGCCAGCAGTATACATGCCTCCCCACCGGAGGATACGCAGTATTTT
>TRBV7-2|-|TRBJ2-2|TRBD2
CASSLVGGGNTGELFF
TGTGCCAGCAGCTTAGTTGGGGGGGGGAACACCGGGGAGCTGTTTTTT
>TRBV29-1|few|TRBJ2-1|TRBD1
CSTVGIRDSNHNEQFF
TGCAGCACCGTTGGAATAAGGGACAGCAATCACAATGAGCAGTTCTTC
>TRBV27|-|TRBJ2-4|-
CASSLLDRQSQYF
TGTGCCAGCAGTCTCCTGGACCGCCAGAGCCAGTACTTC
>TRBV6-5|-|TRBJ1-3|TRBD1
CASRRQGAYSGNTIYF
TGTGCCAGCAGGAGACAGGGGGCCTACTCTGGAAACACCATATATTTT
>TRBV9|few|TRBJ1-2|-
CASSVGLGGRYGYTF
TGTGCCAGCAGCGTAGGGTTAGGGGGGCGGTATGGCTACACCTTC
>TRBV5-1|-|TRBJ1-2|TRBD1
CASSWGPTGGDGYTF
TGCGCCAGCAGCTGGGGACCGACAGGGGGCGATGGCTACACCTTC
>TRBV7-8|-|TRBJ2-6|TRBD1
CASSSPGQALSGANVLTF
TGTGCCAGCAGCTCACCGGGACAGGCGCTATCTGGGGCCAACGTCCTGACTTTC
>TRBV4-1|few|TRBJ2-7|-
CASSQLTGHPYEQYF
TGCGCCAGCAGCCAACTAACGGGACACCCCTACGAGCAGTACTTC
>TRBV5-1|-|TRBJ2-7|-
CASSLGVPGPYEQYF
TGCGCCAGCAGCTTGGGGGTCCCAGGGCCCTACGAGCAGTACTTC
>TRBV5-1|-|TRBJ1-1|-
CASSPGQPRINTEAFF
TGCGCCAGCAGCCCCGGACAGCCCAGGATTAACACTGAAGCTTTCTTT
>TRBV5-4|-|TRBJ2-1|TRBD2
CASSLLAGGRDEQFF
TGTGCCAGCAGCTTGTTAGCGGGGGGGCGCGATGAGCAGTTCTTC
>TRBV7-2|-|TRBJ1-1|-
CASRRGGEAFF
TGTGCCAGCAGGAGGGGGGGGGAAGCTTTCTTT
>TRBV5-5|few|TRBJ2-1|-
CASSPWGDLSYNEQFF
TGTGCCAGCAGCCCTTGGGGTGACCTCTCCTACAATGAGCAGTTCTTC